This TCR beta chain was sequenced during a study of molecular identifiers for immune sequencing clone quantification. Study in general: The replicates split RNA from around 18,000 or 91,000 naive CD8 cells five ways and sequenced four.

V dropped 1 base and J dropped 0 bases, with 12 bases sitting between them. There are 16 residues in the CDR3. The germline CDR1 and CDR2 sequences are MGHRA and YSYEKL. Study results and caveats: Effector cells kept over 99% of their molecules in clones above 20 RNA copies, while naive cells kept under 1% there.

Source material for naive CD8 libraries was roughly 20,000 to 1,100,000 sorted cells, with 10%, 30% or 50% RNA. This clonotype occurred many times. Its antigen is undetermined. The use of previously described methods and listed TCR primers produced the bulk TCR libraries. TCRdb fed the PCR reads into MiXCR, producing one record per CDR3 protein. The sample holds 80,000 to 95,000 distinct CDR3 sequences, around 17% seen once. The source material was naive CD8+ T cells from blood, with Jurkat cell RNA spiked in. Subset here: FACS-sorted CD8+CD4-CCR7+CD45RA+ naive T cells. The chain recombines TRBV4-1 with TRBJ1-2; D is uncertain. The receptor was isolated from a human donor in good health. Some libraries in this study had Jurkat cell RNA spiked in. In nucleotides, the CDR3 is TGCGCCAGCAGCCAAGGACCGCGATTCGCTAACTATGGCTACACCTTC. Its translation is CASSQGPRFANYGYTF.